Sequencing of this TCR beta chain was carried out in a study of shared clonotypes between healthy human individuals. Germline V gives CDR1 SEHNR, CDR2 FQNEAQ (reference sequence). CDR3 length: 16 residues. Deletions cut 5 bases from V and 0 bases from J, with 14 bases between. Cells designated naive CD8 were CD45RO-negative and were positively selected for CCR7, with terminally differentiated effector memory CD45RA+ cells excluded. Adult donors, all healthy and HIV-negative, had no recent acute infections or vaccinations. At a deep level, the assay was run. The genomic DNA of each subset was split evenly across several immunoSEQ plates. Original analysis: Junction-only immunoSEQ sequences carried no quality scores, so filtering differed. Using immunoSEQ multiplex PCR, the repertoire was profiled, and TCRdb retains in-frame clones only, with some absent. V and J calls and clone size follow that table, whereas D and trimming were derived from the DNA. The sample includes around 1.9 million clones, 93% seen only once; the top ten take about 1.7%.

Sequenced sample: naive CD8+ T cells from PBMCs. The clonotype comes from a man aged 18 to 35 in good health. Some clones in this sample may be carry-over from other donors' samples. The chain joins TRBV7-9 to TRBJ1-3; no definite D call. CDR3 sequence reads: CASSAARQDSGNTIYF. As DNA, the CDR3 is TGTGCCAGCAGCGCCGCCCGGCAAGACTCTGGAAACACCATATATTTT.